The rows below give T cell receptor beta chains drawn from one sample of a study of Graves' ophthalmopathy and Graves' hyperthyroidism. TCRdb itself ran the multiplex PCR reads through MiXCR, one entry per CDR3 protein. The table records more than 550,000 distinct CDR3 sequences, over 40% of them present only once. Sequenced input: peripheral blood. Receptor source: an adult man with Graves' ophthalmopathy. The CDR3 runs from the conserved cysteine through the conserved F or W. A D gene is named only where the DNA matches it firmly. The listing skips clone size in some rows; elsewhere it reads once, few, many or a size class.

d_gene: TRBD1; v_gene: TRBV19; abundance: many; j_gene: TRBJ2-7; CDR3nt: TGTGCCAGTAGTATCCACCCGGGACAGGGGACCTCCTACGAGCAGTACTTC; CDR3aa: CASSIHPGQGTSYEQYF
d_gene: NA; v_gene: TRBV20-1; abundance: NA; j_gene: TRBJ1-1; CDR3nt: TGCAGTGCTAGATCCCTAGCGCGCGCTGAAGCTTTCTTT; CDR3aa: CSARSLARAEAFF
d_gene: NA; v_gene: TRBV7-8; abundance: many; j_gene: TRBJ2-2; CDR3nt: TGTGCCAGCAGCTTAGTTCGGACCGCGAACACCGGGGAGCTGTTTTTT; CDR3aa: CASSLVRTANTGELFF
d_gene: NA; v_gene: TRBV7-9; abundance: NA; j_gene: TRBJ1-6; CDR3nt: TGTGCCAGCAGCTTAGCCCCCGTCCAAGGGATCCCCCTCCACTTT; CDR3aa: CASSLAPVQGIPLHF
d_gene: NA; v_gene: TRBV6-5; abundance: many; j_gene: TRBJ2-5; CDR3nt: TGTGCCAGCAGTTATAGGTCGGCCTTGTACCAAGAGACCCAGTACTTC; CDR3aa: CASSYRSALYQETQYF
d_gene: NA; v_gene: TRBV2; abundance: many; j_gene: TRBJ1-5; CDR3nt: TGTGCCAGCAGTGCGGGGGCCAGCAATCAGCCCCAGCATTTT; CDR3aa: CASSAGASNQPQHF
d_gene: TRBD2; v_gene: TRBV7-9; abundance: many; j_gene: TRBJ2-7; CDR3nt: TGTGCCAGCAGCCGAGGACTAGCGGGGGGGATCTACGAGCAGTACTTC; CDR3aa: CASSRGLAGGIYEQYF
d_gene: TRBD1; v_gene: TRBV10-3; abundance: NA; j_gene: TRBJ2-7; CDR3nt: TGTGCCATCAAGGGACAGGGATGGTACGAGCAGTACTTC; CDR3aa: CAIKGQGWYEQYF
d_gene: NA; v_gene: TRBV2; abundance: NA; j_gene: TRBJ1-5; CDR3nt: TGTGCCAGCAGTGAAGCTAGGGCCCAGCATTTT; CDR3aa: CASSEARAQHF
d_gene: NA; v_gene: TRBV6-6; abundance: NA; j_gene: TRBJ2-6; CDR3nt: TGTGCCAGCCAACAAGGAGGAGGCTCTGGGGCCAACGTCCTGATTTTC; CDR3aa: CASQQGGGSGANVLIF
d_gene: NA; v_gene: TRBV7-2; abundance: many; j_gene: TRBJ2-6; CDR3nt: TGTGCCAGCAACAGTGACTCTGGGGCCAACGTCCTGACTTTC; CDR3aa: CASNSDSGANVLTF
d_gene: TRBD1; v_gene: TRBV7-9; abundance: NA; j_gene: TRBJ2-7; CDR3nt: TGTGCCTCCGGGACAGGGGTGGAGGAGCAGTACTTC; CDR3aa: CASGTGVEEQYF
d_gene: NA; v_gene: TRBV6-1; abundance: many; j_gene: TRBJ1-6; CDR3nt: TGTGCCAGCAGTGGGCGGGGTAGCCTCTCCGGCTCACCCCTCCACTTT; CDR3aa: CASSGRGSLSGSPLHF
d_gene: NA; v_gene: TRBV6-6; abundance: many; j_gene: TRBJ1-4; CDR3nt: TGTGCCAGCAGTTCTAGTTCAGGGGATTGGGAAAAACTGTTTTTT; CDR3aa: CASSSSSGDWEKLFF
d_gene: TRBD1; v_gene: TRBV4-1; abundance: NA; j_gene: TRBJ2-7; CDR3nt: TGCGCCAGCAGCCGGATGGGCGACAGGGGCTACGAGCAGTACTTC; CDR3aa: CASSRMGDRGYEQYF
d_gene: TRBD2; v_gene: TRBV7-2; abundance: many; j_gene: TRBJ2-7; CDR3nt: TGTGCCAGCAGACCGGGGGGGAGCTACGAGCAGTACTTC; CDR3aa: CASRPGGSYEQYF
d_gene: NA; v_gene: TRBV2; abundance: NA; j_gene: TRBJ1-5; CDR3nt: TGTGCCAGCAGTGACCTGACAGGCGGCCAGCATTTT; CDR3aa: CASSDLTGGQHF
d_gene: TRBD1; v_gene: TRBV29-1; abundance: many; j_gene: TRBJ1-4; CDR3nt: TGCAGCGTTGAAGGCGACAGGGGGGAAGAACTGTTTTTT; CDR3aa: CSVEGDRGEELFF
d_gene: NA; v_gene: TRBV12-3/TRBV12-4; abundance: NA; j_gene: TRBJ1-6; CDR3nt: TGTGCCAGCAGCCTAGACTCAGGGGAAGGTTCACCCCTCCACTTT; CDR3aa: CASSLDSGEGSPLHF
d_gene: NA; v_gene: TRBV11-1; abundance: NA; j_gene: TRBJ1-3; CDR3nt: TGTGCCAGCAGCAGTTACGACGGGAACTTCTACGGAAACACCATATATTTT; CDR3aa: CASSSYDGNFYGNTIYF
d_gene: NA; v_gene: TRBV9; abundance: NA; j_gene: TRBJ2-7; CDR3nt: TGTGCCAGCAGCCCCCGGCGGGTCCTCGGCGAGCAGTACTTC; CDR3aa: CASSPRRVLGEQYF
d_gene: NA; v_gene: TRBV15; abundance: NA; j_gene: TRBJ1-5; CDR3nt: TGTGCCACCGGCAGGGCCTACACCCAGGGAGATCAGCCCCAGCATTTT; CDR3aa: CATGRAYTQGDQPQHF
d_gene: NA; v_gene: TRBV5-4; abundance: NA; j_gene: TRBJ2-5; CDR3nt: TGTGCCAGCAAACTCCAAGGACAAGAGACCCAGTACTTC; CDR3aa: CASKLQGQETQYF
d_gene: NA; v_gene: TRBV10-3; abundance: few; j_gene: TRBJ1-1; CDR3nt: TGTGCTAGAGAGAGGTGGACTGAAGCTTTCTTT; CDR3aa: CARERWTEAFF
d_gene: TRBD1; v_gene: TRBV29-1; abundance: few; j_gene: TRBJ1-5; CDR3nt: TGCAGCGTTGGACAGGGCGGGCAGCCCCAGCATTTT; CDR3aa: CSVGQGGQPQHF
d_gene: TRBD1; v_gene: TRBV6-5; abundance: many; j_gene: TRBJ1-6; CDR3nt: TGTGCCAGCAGTAAACCGGGACAGGGGAATTCACCCCTCCACTTT; CDR3aa: CASSKPGQGNSPLHF
d_gene: NA; v_gene: TRBV29-1; abundance: NA; j_gene: TRBJ1-2; CDR3nt: TGCAGCGGCGGAGGGACCTATGGCTACACCTTC; CDR3aa: CSGGGTYGYTF
d_gene: NA; v_gene: TRBV25-1; abundance: few; j_gene: TRBJ1-1; CDR3nt: TGTGCCAGCAGTTTAGAGGCTTGGAACACTGAAGCTTTCTTT; CDR3aa: CASSLEAWNTEAFF
d_gene: NA; v_gene: TRBV6-5; abundance: many; j_gene: TRBJ1-2; CDR3nt: TGTGCCAGCAGTCCGAACGACAGACCTCCCTATGGCTACACCTTC; CDR3aa: CASSPNDRPPYGYTF